This T cell receptor (beta chain) originates from a study of beta chain features in type 1 diabetes. Across the study: Across all samples, about 100,000,000 sorted cells were examined. Study findings and constraints: A potential influence of HLA type upon TCRB rearrangement remained unresolved herein. Reduced insertions and increased deletions marked VDJ junctions in type 1 diabetes patients. Researchers reported that naive, central memory and Treg TCRB repertoires appeared more similar in patients than in healthy donors. For Type 1 diabetes patients, all four CD4+ subsets carried TCRB CDR3s that were moderately but significantly shorter.

The study reverse transcribed the entire isolated RNA, so it sequenced expressed TCRB transcripts. Clones were read by immunoSEQ multiplex PCR, and TCRdb kept only the in-frame ones, dropping some. The sample includes over 200,000 clones, approximately 11% of them seen just once. The V gene lost 0 bases and the J gene lost 6 bases, with 6 bases spanning the gap. Germline V gene sequence: CDR1 SGHRS, CDR2 YFSETQ. The CDR3 is 12 residues long. Comment on this clone: Its antigen is as yet unknown. Other DNA sequences in this sample translate to the same CDR3.

Sequencing used naive CD4+ T cells from blood. The clonotype comes from a man in his thirties or forties with type 1 diabetes. The chain carries TRBV5-1 and TRBJ1-2; D unresolved. CDR3 nucleotides: TGCGCCAGCAGCTTGGCCGGGGATGGCTACACCTTC. Translating it yields CASSLAGDGYTF.